This T cell receptor beta chain is from a study of blood T cell repertoires in COVID-19. Original processing notes: Amplifying reference gene primers gave estimates of nucleated cell counts. Measured with immunoSEQ multiplex PCR; TCRdb has only the in-frame clones, and not every one. The V and J calls and clone size were taken over from that table, and D and trimming were inferred from the DNA. The sample shows roughly 330,000 clones, roughly nine tenths of them seen only once. Enrolled through a virtual design, the participants were between roughly 18 and 90 years of age and came from 24 US areas. Self-reported history from a screening survey and questionnaire set each donor's cohort. Germline V gene lookup returns CDR1 MNHEY and CDR2 SVGEGT. Between the trimmed V and J ends, which lost 5 bases and 6 bases, there was a span of 13 bases. The length of the CDR3 is 14 residues. This clone was detected only a few times.

The clonotype was recovered from a woman aged 25 to 39 who had recovered from COVID-19. The chain uses TRBV6-2 or TRBV6-3 and TRBJ2-2, with D possibly being TRBD2 (5 bases). Specimen: PBMCs or T cells enriched from blood (not recorded which). CDR3 sequence: CASSDGIGPGELFF. The CDR3 DNA reads TGTGCCAGCAGTGACGGGATTGGACCCGGGGAGCTGTTTTTT.